A selection of T cell receptor beta chains follows, all from one sample in a study of identical twins. Via MiXCR, TCRdb re-called the 5' RACE reads, giving one row per CDR3 protein. The top ten hold 2.5% to 3.5% of the sample, which has roughly 480,000 distinct CDR3 sequences, approximately 24% seen once. The same sample was also used in a study of T cells expressing NK-cell markers.

Input material: CD4+ T cells sorted from blood. The origin of the receptors is a young woman in good health. Both conserved end residues are part of each CDR3. A D gene is named only where the DNA matches it firmly. Clone size is stated in some rows and not others, as once, few, many or a class when expanded.

>TRBJ2-2|NA|13|NA|TRBV4-2
TGTGCCAGCAGCCAAGAAAGACGCGGGGAGCTGTTTTTT
CASSQERRGELFF
>TRBJ2-1|NA|17|NA|TRBV6-5
TGTGCCAGCAGTTACTCGGCAGTACCTAACTCCTACAATGAGCAGTTCTTC
CASSYSAVPNSYNEQFF
>TRBJ1-1|many|13|TRBD1|TRBV10-3
TGTGCCATCAAGGGACAGACGAACACTGAAGCTTTCTTT
CAIKGQTNTEAFF
>TRBJ2-4|NA|15|NA|TRBV20-1
TGCAGTGCGGATGGGGCGGTCTCGACCAAAAACATTCAGTACTTC
CSADGAVSTKNIQYF
>TRBJ2-1|few|16|TRBD1|TRBV5-1
TGCGCCAGCAGCTTGAAACAGGGGGAATCCTACAATGAGCAGTTCTTC
CASSLKQGESYNEQFF
>TRBJ2-7|many|12|NA|TRBV12-3/TRBV12-4
TGTGCCAGCAGCTTCCTCGGGTACGAGCAGTACTTC
CASSFLGYEQYF
>TRBJ1-4|NA|16|NA|TRBV5-6
TGTGCCAGCAGCTTGGCCGGCTGGGGCTGGGATGAAAAACTGTTTTTT
CASSLAGWGWDEKLFF
>TRBJ2-7|few|12|NA|TRBV5-1
TGCGCCAGCAGCTTGGAGGGGCACGAGCAGTACTTC
CASSLEGHEQYF
>TRBJ2-3|NA|12|NA|TRBV15
TGTGCCACCAGTCCAGGAACAGATACGCAGTATTTT
CATSPGTDTQYF
>TRBJ2-5|NA|15|TRBD2|TRBV20-1
TGCAGTGCTAGAGATCCGGGACTAGGCCAGGAGACCCAGTACTTC
CSARDPGLGQETQYF
>TRBJ2-1|few|18|NA|TRBV10-3
TGTGCCATCAGTGAGTCGCGCACAGGCGCGCAAAACTACAATGAGCAGTTCTTC
CAISESRTGAQNYNEQFF
>TRBJ2-3|NA|14|TRBD2|TRBV20-1
TGCAGTGCTCCCCGACTAGCGGACACAGATACGCAGTATTTT
CSAPRLADTDTQYF
>TRBJ2-3|many|16|NA|TRBV5-8
TGTGCCAGCAGCTTGGGGATTAGCCATAGCACAGATACGCAGTATTTT
CASSLGISHSTDTQYF
>TRBJ2-2|NA|16|NA|TRBV7-2
TGTGCCAGCAGCTTAGGTGCATCAGCGAACACCGGGGAGCTGTTTTTT
CASSLGASANTGELFF
>TRBJ1-2|NA|14|NA|TRBV6-5
TGTGCCAGCAGTTACGCTCGGATAGTCTATGGCTACACCTTC
CASSYARIVYGYTF
>TRBJ2-3|NA|15|TRBD2|TRBV29-1
TGCAGCGCCCCGGGACTAGCGGGTGACACAGATACGCAGTATTTT
CSAPGLAGDTDTQYF
>TRBJ1-1|NA|13|NA|TRBV11-2
TGTGCCAGCAGCTCCCAGTCAGGTACTGAAGCTTTCTTT
CASSSQSGTEAFF
>TRBJ2-7|NA|15|NA|TRBV5-1
TGCGCCAGCAGCTTGGGCAGCGGGCGATCCTACGAGCAGTACTTC
CASSLGSGRSYEQYF
>TRBJ2-1|few|15|NA|TRBV6-4
TGTGCCAGCAGTAGGGGTTCGTCGGGTCAAAATGAGCAGTTCTTC
CASSRGSSGQNEQFF
>TRBJ2-1|NA|17|TRBD2|TRBV3-1
TGTGCCAGCAGCCCCGTCAGCGGGAGGGCCGGTAGCGGGGAGCAGTTCTTC
CASSPVSGRAGSGEQFF
>TRBJ2-6|few|14|NA|TRBV7-8
TGTGCCTCAGCGCAGAGCTCTGGGGCCAACGTCCTGACTTTC
CASAQSSGANVLTF
>TRBJ2-3|few|15|NA|TRBV3-1
TGTGCCAGCAGCCAATTCATACAGGGCACAGATACGCAGTATTTT
CASSQFIQGTDTQYF
>TRBJ2-1|few|15|TRBD2|TRBV9
TGTGCCAGCAGCGGTAGCGGGGACTCCTACAATGAGCAGTTCTTC
CASSGSGDSYNEQFF
>TRBJ2-1|few|15|NA|TRBV7-2
TGTGCCAGCAGCCCGCACCCTACAGGTTACAATGAGCAGTTCTTC
CASSPHPTGYNEQFF
>TRBJ1-3|few|15|NA|TRBV7-2
TGTGCCAGCACCTCAAAAACGGAAAGGCGAAACACCATATATTTT
CASTSKTERRNTIYF
>TRBJ2-2|few|17|TRBD2|TRBV10-3
TGTGCCACCCGGGGACTAGCGGGAGGGCCAAGCACCGGGGAGCTGTTTTTT
CATRGLAGGPSTGELFF
>TRBJ2-3|few|18|TRBD2|TRBV13
TGTGCCAGCAGCTCTGGACTAGCGGGGGCCTTTAGCACAGATACGCAGTATTTT
CASSSGLAGAFSTDTQYF
>TRBJ2-2|few|15|NA|TRBV6-6
TGTGCCAGCAGTTACTCGAGAGGGGATGGCGGGGAGCTGTTTTTT
CASSYSRGDGGELFF
>TRBJ2-1|NA|15|TRBD2|TRBV7-2
TGTGCCAGCAGCTTGGCGGGACTAGAAATGTCTGAGCAGTTCTTC
CASSLAGLEMSEQFF